The 7 T cell receptor beta chains in this list originate from one sample, sequenced in a study of OX40 agonist ivuxolimab in advanced cancers. Sequenced by immunoSEQ multiplex PCR; TCRdb stores in-frame clones only, minus some. The data show under 70,000 clones, 92% seen once. The sequences come from CD4+ or CD8+ T cells sorted from blood, collected in a trial of the OX40 agonist ivuxolimab. The source of these receptors is an adult with an advanced solid tumor such as melanoma, head and neck, liver or kidney cancer.

This chain connects TRBV4-3 to TRBJ1-1; 7 bases line up with TRBD1. Trimming took 3 bases from V and 0 from J; bases not matched to a gene: 7. Germline assignment: CDR1 LGHNA and CDR2 YSLEER. The CDR3 runs 16 residues. CDR3 nucleotide sequence: TGCGCCAGCAGCCAGGTTACAGGGGCCTTGAACACTGAAGCTTTCTTT. This encodes CASSQVTGALNTEAFF.

The chain combines TRBV28 with TRBJ1-1; possible D gene TRBD1, 5 bases. Per germline, CDR1 MDHEN and CDR2 SYDVKM. Trimming stripped 1 base from V and 7 bases from J, with 28 bases between. The CDR3 extends over 19 amino acids. CDR3 residues: CASSLYLLMEGDRGDEAFF. CDR3 in DNA: TGTGCCAGCAGTTTATACCTACTTATGGAAGGGGATAGGGGAGATGAAGCTTTCTTT.

V and J are TRBV13 and TRBJ2-2; no firm D call. Germline CDR1 and CDR2: PRHDT and FYEKMQ (reference sequence). The CDR3 totals 13 residues. V was trimmed by 5 bases and J by 3 bases, leaving 7 bases between them. This CDR3 reads CASSPRDTGELFF. Written as DNA, the CDR3 is TGTGCCAGCAGCCCCCGGGACACCGGGGAGCTGTTTTTT.

The chain joins TRBV7-9 to TRBJ2-1; a weak D match, TRBD2 (6 bases). V was trimmed by 3 bases and J by 4 bases, leaving 19 bases between them. CDR1 and CDR2 (germline): SEHNR, FQNEAQ (reference sequence). The CDR3 is 17 residues long. The CDR3 loop reads CASSFPAGTGSYNEQFF. DNA of the CDR3: TGTGCCAGCAGCTTTCCTGCCGGGACTGGATCGTACAATGAGCAGTTCTTC. Full variable domain (missing parts from reference TRBV7-9 and TRBJ2-1): DTGVSQNPRHKITKRGQNVTFRCDPISEHNRLYWYRQTLGQGPEFLTYFQNEAQLEKSRLLSDRFSAERPKGSFSTLEIQRTEQGDSAMYLCASSFPAGTGSYNEQFFGPGTRLTVL.

This chain joins TRBV7-9 and TRBJ2-1; either TRBD1 or TRBD2 may fit D (6 bases each). V lost 2 bases, J lost 10 bases, and 18 bases lay in between. This CDR3 is 15 amino acids long. Germline CDR1 SEHNR, CDR2 FQNEAQ (reference sequence). This chain's CDR3 is CASSLIRGPDGEQFF. The CDR3 DNA reads TGTGCCAGCAGCTTAATCCGGGGGCCTGATGGAGAGCAGTTCTTC.

V gene TRBV5-5 combines with J gene TRBJ2-7; 8 bases line up with TRBD2. Trimming at V came to 4 bases and at J to 2 bases, leaving 8 bases not matched to a gene. The CDR3 is made up of 15 amino acids. The germline CDR1 and CDR2 sequences are SGHKS and YYEKEE (reference sequence). This chain's CDR3 is CASSVSGAPPYEQYF. The CDR3 DNA sequence: TGTGCCAGCAGCGTTAGCGGGGCCCCACCCTACGAGCAGTACTTC.

The chain employs TRBV9 and TRBJ2-5; 7 nucleotides agree with TRBD1. The CDR3 has 16 residues. V lost 0 bases and J lost 5; bases outside the gene matches: 10. Germline assignment: CDR1 SGDLS and CDR2 YYNGEE. The CDR3 sequence is CASSVEGAAGVETQYF. The CDR3 coding sequence is TGTGCCAGCAGCGTAGAGGGGGCGGCAGGGGTGGAGACCCAGTACTTC.